This TCR beta chain was profiled in a study of regulatory T cells in long-lasting Graves disease. Turning to the study itself: Disease was considered persistent Graves' disease after over 5 years of antithyroid drugs (with positive TSH receptor antibodies). Overall study findings and caveats: Persistent disease preferred TRBV28, TRBJ1-2 and TRBJ2-5; new disease, TRBV20-1 and TRBJ2-1.

As for this clonotype: The antigen remains unidentified.

Assembly of TCR beta libraries relied on iRepertoire HTBI primers together with Arm-PCR of CDR3 regions. Study processing details: Samples collectively showed some 60 TRBV and approximately 15 TRBJ segments. A single record per CDR3 protein comes from TCRdb applying MiXCR to the multiplex PCR reads. The V and J calls come from TCRdb's annotation, not from the publication. The sample yields almost 350,000 distinct CDR3 sequences, about 20% seen once. The time point was: persistent/refractory GD, antithyroid drugs over 5 years with positive TRAb. PBMCs were the source of the RNA used for TCR sequencing. Each of the patients was recruited from an endocrinology department situated in Xi'an, China. Per germline, CDR1 KGHDR and CDR2 SFDVKD. The length of the CDR3 is 15 residues. The V segment lost 10 bases and the J segment 4 bases; nucleotides outside the gene matches: 13.

This receptor was obtained from a female donor with Graves disease. This chain joins TRBV24-1 and TRBJ1-1, with 8 bases matching TRBD1. The starting material was peripheral blood mononuclear cells (PBMCs), obtained when the disease was refractory, from a patient treated with antithyroid drugs. CDR3 sequence: CATRDGQGWGTEAFF. The CDR3 bases are TGTGCCACTCGTGATGGACAGGGTTGGGGCACTGAAGCTTTCTTT.